Following are 5 T cell receptor beta chains from one sample sequenced in a study of CD8 T cells in Susac syndrome. The RNA, about 0.45 to 1 ug, was put through reverse transcription using random hexamers. TCRdb re-called the immunoSEQ multiplex PCR reads through MiXCR, storing one row per CDR3 protein. The sample carries some 96,000 distinct CDR3 sequences, 95% recorded once. The specimen sequenced was CD8+ T cells from PBMCs. The receptors were sampled from a human donor with Susac syndrome.

The chain couples TRBV29-1 to TRBJ2-1; possible D gene TRBD1, 5 bases. The CDR3 spans 12 residues. Trimming pared 3 bases from V and 4 bases from J, leaving 7 bases between. Germline V gene lookup returns CDR1 SQVTM and CDR2 ANQGSEA. CDR3: CSVESGYNEQFF. DNA for the CDR3: TGCAGCGTTGAGTCAGGGTACAATGAGCAGTTCTTC.

The chain recombines TRBV15 with TRBJ2-4; possibly TRBD1 for D (5 bases). The V end lost 0 bases, the J end lost 2 bases, and 23 bases lay between the germline ends. The CDR3 covers 20 residues. Germline V CDR1 and CDR2: LNHNV, YYDKDF (reference sequence). The CDR3 DNA follows: TGTGCCACCAGCAGAGATTCTGGCCTAGGGGTAATCCTAACCAAAAACATTCAGTACTTC. Its protein is CATSRDSGLGVILTKNIQYF. Full variable domain (missing parts from reference TRBV15 and TRBJ2-4): DAMVIQNPRYQVTQFGKPVTLSCSQTLNHNVMYWYQQKSSQAPKLLFHYYDKDFNNEADTPDNFQSRRPNTSFCFLDIRSPGLGDTAMYLCATSRDSGLGVILTKNIQYFGAGTRLSVL.

The chain links TRBV6-5 to TRBJ2-5, with D perhaps matching TRBD1 (6 bases). V lost 7 bases and J lost 5, with 11 bases in between. Germline V lookup: CDR1 MNHEY, CDR2 SVGAGI. This CDR3 contains 12 residues. As DNA, the CDR3 is TGTGCCAGCACCAAGGGGGACGAGACCCAGTACTTC. Its translation: CASTKGDETQYF.

The chain recombines TRBV7-6 with TRBJ1-1; the D gene is possibly TRBD1 (5 bases). Trimming shortened V by 5 bases and J by 4 bases, and 14 bases separated the two germline ends. CDR3 length: 14 amino acids. Germline values: CDR1 SGHVS, CDR2 FNYEAQ. CDR3 sequence reads: CASSPRGRVTEAFF. The CDR3 region has the DNA TGTGCCAGCAGCCCAAGGGGCCGTGTCACTGAAGCTTTCTTT.

V gene TRBV6-6 combines with J gene TRBJ1-2; D gene uncertain. The CDR3 loop spans 12 amino acids. Per the germline V gene, CDR1 is MNHNY and CDR2 is SVGAGI (reference sequence). V dropped 0 bases and J dropped 8 bases, with 7 bases sitting between them. CDR3 bases: TGTGCCAGCAGTTACTCGATGGGCGGCTACACCTTC. Protein product: CASSYSMGGYTF.